This TCR beta chain derives from a study of cytomegalovirus exposure and HLA in healthy donors. 60 Vbeta and 13 Jbeta primers were used in PCR. TCRdb keeps only in-frame clones here, not all; method: immunoSEQ multiplex PCR. The table lists about 200,000 clones, approximately 82% of them singletons, with 0.63% in the top ten. Those who donated were healthy bone marrow donors. The CDR3 contains 15 residues. The germline V gene encodes CDR1 MNHNS and CDR2 SASEGT. Trimming shortened V by 6 bases and J by 5 bases, and 19 bases separated the two germline ends. This chain connects TRBV6-1 to TRBJ2-5; TRBD2 might be the D (6 bases). The sequencing input was PBMCs. The receptor's source is a man younger than 35 in good health and CMV-seronegative. The CDR3 bases are TGTGCCAGCAGACCTGTGGGGGGTGTGGAGGAGACCCAGTACTTC. It codes for CASRPVGGVEETQYF.